This T cell receptor beta chain was sequenced during a study of cytomegalovirus exposure and HLA in healthy donors (dated by TCRdb to 2016 to 2017). General notes on the study: According to an earlier analysis of several hundred of the donors, 150 million to 200 million T cells yielded some 120 million unique TCR beta sequences and 276 Gb of sequence data. The study used immunosequencing to profile the T cell repertoires of 666 subjects and linked those repertoires to cytomegalovirus serostatus. Alongside the repertoire data, information on donor age, sex, ethnicity and CMV serostatus was compiled. Class I and class II HLA loci were covered by the typing at four-digit resolution. Among about 360 genotyped donors of the cohort, an average of around 240,000 unique TCR beta nucleotide sequences were sequenced per donor, about a sixth of them non-productive. A later genetic analysis used genome-wide SNP genotypes for about 65% of the 666 donors, treating that subset as a discovery cohort. To study patterns of TCR occurrence, a later analysis re-analyzed previously published TCR beta repertoires from just over 650 donors and added high-resolution HLA genotyping. Among the approximately 400 genotyped donors, around 81% belonged to the genetic ancestry cluster associated with self-reported Caucasian donors. Rather than using new phenotypic data, the later analysis identified candidate immune exposures from TCR beta sequences and from how often those sequences occurred across donors. The study aimed to test whether cataloging public T cell receptors could reveal signatures of past pathogen exposure. Along with the roughly 700-subject first cohort, a separate validation cohort of some 130 different subjects was used. To predict cytomegalovirus infection status, the study brought together high-throughput TCR immunosequencing, statistical association of individual TCRs with disease status, and machine learning. All discovery cohort repertoires had been generated on a single sequencing platform. Around 320 gigabases of sequencing data and some 85 million unique TCR sequences were included in an early release covering several hundred HLA-typed donors. The number of typed donors differed by locus: about 629-630 for A, B, C, DRB1 and DQB1; 500 to 550 for DQA1; 606 for DPA1; and 400 to 480 for DPB1. An earlier analysis of nearly 600 of the donors applied high-throughput TCR beta sequencing to assess whether each TCR beta V gene segment acted as functional or pseudogenic. Four or five DR-DQ haplotypes were treated as single units for association and clustering because of strong linkage in the cohort.

In total, 500 to 700 healthy bone marrow donors made up the cohort. Cohort members were all nominally healthy when sampled, although unrecorded immune exposures were likely present. The donor was CMV seropositive and belonged to the group of a few hundred seropositive cohort members. Each donor provided a peripheral blood sample, and peripheral blood mononuclear cells were used for TCR beta sequencing. Genomic DNA was extracted from the blood cell samples with the Qiagen DNeasy Blood Extraction Kit. Libraries were made using the immunoSEQ multiplex PCR assay. A mixture of 60 forward primers for TCR Vbeta segments and 13 reverse primers for TCR Jbeta segments was used in the multiplex PCR. A multiplex PCR assay on genomic DNA amplified the CDR3 region of rearranged TCR beta genes. The Illumina HiSeq System was used to sequence the amplified TCR beta libraries as 87-base-pair reads. Concerning the study's data processing: A later analysis counted approximately 76 million unique TCR beta chains across the 666 repertoires, and 9.5 million to 11 million of these chains were shared by at least two donors. A nearest-neighbor algorithm error-corrected the raw reads and collapsed the reads into unique sequences, merging closely related sequences to remove PCR and sequencing errors. To assign V, D and J gene segments, CDR3 sequences were aligned to IMGT reference sequences. For a sequence to be retained, a match of at least six nucleotides was required to both a V gene segment and a J gene segment. Rearrangements were called productive when the CDR3 lacked stop codons and stayed in frame with V and J; all others were non-productive. Following IMGT convention, CDR3 was defined as the stretch from the second conserved V-encoded cysteine up to the conserved J-encoded phenylalanine. In an earlier analysis of 550 to 650 of the donors, sequences lacking an unambiguous match to a single V gene segment were excluded. In an earlier analysis of around 600 of the donors, V segments were called functional above 56.7% productive rearrangements and were called segregating when the between-donor standard deviation exceeded 5%. A statistical classification framework was built to diagnose cytomegalovirus status from the catalog of TCR beta chain sequences. V and J gene assignment, in a later analysis, came from comparing TCR nucleotide sequences with IMGT/GENE-DB human TR gene sequences. Using the TCRdist pipeline, a later analysis assigned CDR3 sequences along with most-parsimonious VDJ recombination scenarios. In a later analysis, each TCR beta chain was defined by its CDR3 amino acid sequence together with its V-gene family, and reads without a unique V-gene family were excluded. A later analysis removed nearly 600 highly shared, low-generation-probability nucleotide sequences to deal with suspected cross-contamination and a sequencing artifact. For each public chain, a later analysis derived a clonal expansion index from normalized ranks of inferred template counts within each repertoire. In a later analysis, generation probabilities were computed using a VDJ recombination model fitted to out-of-frame rearrangements, and the results were checked against IGoR. A later analysis scored TCR-TCR, TCR-HLA and TCR-CMV co-occurrence with hypergeometric tests, applying a repertoire-size bias correction to TCR pairs. To estimate false discovery rates, a later analysis permuted the HLA or CMV assignments 20 times. A later analysis grouped co-occurring TCRs with DBSCAN, adding TCRdist sequence similarity when clustering within HLA-allele-positive subsets. Co-occurrence clustering excluded repertoires with fewer than 30,000 or more than 120,000 public chains, plus five with anomalous nucleotide sharing. The table was pulled from immuneACCESS by TCRdb, which kept in-frame rearrangements only. Such tables lose some clones; where checked, under half of the loss comes from unresolved V genes, and the rest has no known cause. V, J and clone size reflect that table, while D and trimming were determined from the DNA. Here the sample has tens of thousands of clones; approximately 79% occur a single time. About an eighth of the sample is in the top ten clones.

In regard to this clone: The antigen this receptor binds is unknown. Base qualities are missing; no much larger clone stands one base away.

The CDR3 covers 15 residues, taking in both the cysteine and the phenylalanine. The kept DNA is CDR3 alone, 45 bases in frame from the first base. Taken from the germline V gene, the CDR1 and CDR2 loops are SNHLY and FYNNEI. Clipping removes 6 bases from V and 5 bases from J, with 4 as the unmatched junction base count. What the research found in general, with its limitations: In an earlier analysis of some 550 of the donors, most TCR beta V segments were observed in productive rearrangements about 90% or about 30% of the time, broadly matching IMGT annotations. In a later genetic analysis, fewer N-insertions in productive TCRs were reported among donors in an Asian-associated ancestry cluster than the 666-donor mean. Linkage disequilibrium might explain the correlated functional status among segregating V segments, but an unknown experimental factor could not be ruled out. Sequencing depth was assumed to be roughly uniform across donors in the presence/absence analyses, though that assumption may not hold. Across donors, most TCR sequences were observed very rarely, whereas some public TCRs were present in many individuals. In a later analysis, TCR association rates were found to vary across HLA loci, with the most associated TCRs seen for DRB1 alleles and the fewest for HLA-C alleles. In a later analysis, HLA-associated TCR beta chains were found to be more clonally expanded and to have lower generation probabilities than equally common non-associated chains. A later analysis associated about 17,000 TCR beta sequences with specific HLA alleles at a false discovery rate of 0.05. A cluster of highly shared sequence variants was judged likely to be a technical artifact of the sequencing pipeline. In vitro tests confirmed that three of the cytomegalovirus-associated TCR beta chains recognize cytomegalovirus antigens. Because HLA typing was unavailable for some donors at each locus, only the typed subset was used in association tests. A total of 150 to 200 TCR beta chains were listed by the study as associated with cytomegalovirus. A later analysis reported that several top co-occurrence clusters appeared linked to parvovirus B19, influenza, CMV and Epstein-Barr virus. CMV serostatus was the only immune exposure information available for the cohort. Cytomegalovirus status was reported to be diagnosed by the classifier with high specificity and sensitivity in both the original and validation cohorts. When HLA alleles, especially DR and DQ, strongly co-occurred, TCR associations were difficult to assign to individual alleles. Some IMGT-functional V segments, including TRBV6-2 and TRBV6-3, could not be distinguished by the 87-base-pair reads and were therefore excluded. It was suggested by the authors that the approach could potentially be generalized to other disease states and immunological phenotypes. In a later genetic analysis, a missense DCLRE1C variant was associated with V-gene and J-gene trimming of TCR beta chains, and the association was replicated in an independent cohort. This cohort had only TCR beta chains sequenced, and the lack of alpha or paired-chain data limited which features could be detected. A further reported finding was that TCR beta sequences accurately predicted the HLA-A and HLA-B alleles for most subjects in the first cohort. According to a later analysis, most CMV-associated TCR beta chains appeared to be HLA-restricted, and the HLA associations seemed to be driven largely by CMV exposure. Roughly 15 rarely observed V segments, including chromosome 9 orphons, were excluded from the earlier analysis of several hundred of the donors because counts were too low.

The receptor was derived from a middle-aged woman in good health and CMV-seropositive. The receptor chain draws on TRBV2 and TRBJ1-6, and 10 junction bases match TRBD1. Specimen: PBMCs. DNA sequence: TGTGCCAGCAGGGGGGACAGGGGAGATAATTCACCCCTCCACTTT. Its protein reads: CASRGDRGDNSPLHF. Extended through the reference TRBV2 and TRBJ1-6 proteins, this CDR3 yields the full variable domain: EPEVTQTPSHQVTQMGQEVILRCVPISNHLYFYWYRQILGQKVEFLVSFYNNEISEKSEIFDDQFSVERPDGSNFTLKIRSTKLEDSAMYFCASRGDRGDNSPLHFGNGTRLTVT.